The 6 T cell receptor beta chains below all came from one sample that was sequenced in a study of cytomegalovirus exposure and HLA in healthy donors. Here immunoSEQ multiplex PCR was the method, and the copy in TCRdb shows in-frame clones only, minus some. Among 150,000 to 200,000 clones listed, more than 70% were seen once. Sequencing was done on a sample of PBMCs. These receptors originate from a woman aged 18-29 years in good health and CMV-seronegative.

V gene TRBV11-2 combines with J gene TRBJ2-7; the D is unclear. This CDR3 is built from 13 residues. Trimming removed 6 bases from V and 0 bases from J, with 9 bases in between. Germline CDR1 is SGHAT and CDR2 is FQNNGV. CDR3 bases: TGTGCCAGCAGTCTCTTCAGCTCCTACGAGCAGTACTTC. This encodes CASSLFSSYEQYF.

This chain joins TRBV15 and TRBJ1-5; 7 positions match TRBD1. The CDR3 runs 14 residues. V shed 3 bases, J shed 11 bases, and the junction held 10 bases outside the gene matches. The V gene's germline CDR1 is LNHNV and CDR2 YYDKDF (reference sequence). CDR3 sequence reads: CATSSTGSGGSQHF. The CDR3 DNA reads TGTGCCACCAGCAGTACAGGGTCAGGGGGGTCCCAGCATTTT.

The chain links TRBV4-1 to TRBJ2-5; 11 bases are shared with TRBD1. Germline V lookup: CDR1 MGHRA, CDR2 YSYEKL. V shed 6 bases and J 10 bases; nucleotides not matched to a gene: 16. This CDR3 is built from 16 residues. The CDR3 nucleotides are TGCGCCAGCAGACAAACCGGACAGGGGGCGCAAAGTGACCAGTACTTC. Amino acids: CASRQTGQGAQSDQYF.

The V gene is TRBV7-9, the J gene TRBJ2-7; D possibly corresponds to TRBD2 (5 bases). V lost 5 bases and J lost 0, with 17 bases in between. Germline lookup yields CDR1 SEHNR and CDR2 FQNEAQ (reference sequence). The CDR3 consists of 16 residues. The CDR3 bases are TGTGCCAGCAGCGCCCTCCGGGGTTCGAGCTCCTACGAGCAGTACTTC. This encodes CASSALRGSSSYEQYF.

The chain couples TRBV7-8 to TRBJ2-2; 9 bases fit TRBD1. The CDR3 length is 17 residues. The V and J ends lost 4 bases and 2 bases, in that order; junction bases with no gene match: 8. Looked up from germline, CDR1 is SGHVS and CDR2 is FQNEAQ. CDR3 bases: TGTGCCAGCAGCTCGTTACCGGGACAGGGCAACACCGGGGAGCTGTTTTTT. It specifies CASSSLPGQGNTGELFF.

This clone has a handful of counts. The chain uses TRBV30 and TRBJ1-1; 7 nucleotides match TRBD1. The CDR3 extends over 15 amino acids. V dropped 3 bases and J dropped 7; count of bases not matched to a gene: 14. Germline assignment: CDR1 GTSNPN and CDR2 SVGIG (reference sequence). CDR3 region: CAWSESPDRVNEAFF. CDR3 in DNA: TGTGCCTGGAGCGAGAGCCCCGACAGGGTGAATGAAGCTTTCTTT.